This T cell receptor beta chain was profiled in a study of identical twins. Study-wide findings and caveats: Excess sharing between twins was weaker in beta out-of-frame sequences. Without tracking the same donors, conclusions rested on cross-sectional statistical analysis. Cord blood beta clonotypes present at high abundance carried fewer insertions; no such pattern appeared in memory repertoires.

Trimming cost V 4 bases and J 2 bases; bases outside gene matches: 4. CDR1 is SGHRS and CDR2 is YFSETQ in the germline V gene. CDR3 size: 16 residues. Unique molecular identifiers were present on the cDNA, and a universal primer site came from template switching. A single record per CDR3 protein comes from TCRdb applying MiXCR to the 5' RACE reads. This table holds more than 1.5 million distinct CDR3 sequences, about 32% found once. This clonotype has only a few counts. The antigen is not known. The sequencing sample was made of cord blood. The clonotype originates from a newborn girl in good health. The chain combines TRBV5-1 with TRBJ2-3; 13 bases line up with TRBD2. CDR3: CASSGGLAGNTDTQYF. The CDR3 bases are TGCGCCAGCAGCGGGGGACTAGCGGGGAACACAGATACGCAGTATTTT. The full variable domain, completed using reference TRBV5-1 and TRBJ2-3, is KAGVTQTPRYLIKTRGQQVTLSCSPISGHRSVSWYQQTPGQGLQFLFEYFSETQRNKGNFPGRFSGRQFSNSRSEMNVSTLELGDSALYLCASSGGLAGNTDTQYFGPGTRLTVL.